This TCR beta chain was retrieved from a study of cytomegalovirus exposure and HLA in healthy donors (dated by TCRdb to the late 2010s). For the wider study: According to a later analysis, one platform produced both the approximately 110 validation repertoires and the 620 or so repertoires of the first cohort. The study combined high-throughput TCR immunosequencing, statistical association of individual TCRs with disease status, and machine learning to predict cytomegalovirus infection status. In addition to the first cohort of roughly 670 subjects, a separate validation cohort of 120 different subjects was used. The study aimed to test whether signatures of past pathogen exposure could be identified by cataloging public T cell receptors. Broad study findings and their caveats: Cytomegalovirus status was reported to be diagnosed by the classifier with high specificity and sensitivity in both the original and validation cohorts. The study gave a list of 150 to 200 TCR beta chains associated with cytomegalovirus. The authors suggested that the approach could potentially be extended to other disease states and immunological phenotypes. In a later analysis, TCRs clustered in the first cohort were found to also tend to co-occur in the roughly 120 validation repertoires, with over 90% of cluster scores above 0. In vitro tests confirmed that three of the cytomegalovirus-associated TCR beta chains recognize cytomegalovirus antigens. All 120 or so repertoires were used to score co-occurrence in the validation cohort in a later analysis, because that analysis had no HLA typing for the cohort. Across donors, most TCR sequences were observed very rarely, whereas some public TCRs were present in many individuals.

Donors formed part of the validation cohort, which comprised about 120 subjects and was distinct from the first cohort of some 700 subjects. CDR3 length: 17 amino acids, cysteine to phenylalanine. CDR3 DNA only is kept here, 51 bases in frame from base 1. V loses 2 bases, J loses 3 bases, and the germline ends lie 18 bases apart. For CDR1 and CDR2, the germline V gene (reference sequence) lists PRHDT and FYEKMQ. On this clone itself: Its antigen is not yet known. Per-nucleotide qualities are absent, and no much larger clonotype sits a single base away.

Library construction relied on the immunoSEQ multiplex PCR assay. In the original analysis: A statistical classification framework was built to diagnose cytomegalovirus status from the catalog of TCR beta chain sequences. As stored in TCRdb, this immuneACCESS dataset retains in-frame rearrangements with V and J assigned. A fraction of the clones does not appear; measured against another copy, unresolved V genes explain less than half of the discrepancy, and the remainder lacks a known reason. That table is the source of V, J and clone size, and D and trimming were worked out from the DNA. The sample records fewer than 85,000 clones, approximately 96% of which are singletons. Approximately 1.2% of the sample is in the top ten clones.

This TCR was sampled from a woman aged 18 to 35 in good health and CMV-seronegative. Sequenced material: PBMCs. The chain employs TRBV13 and TRBJ2-3; the D gene is perhaps TRBD2, on 5 matching bases. The sequenced DNA: TGTGCCAGCAGCTTAAATGGTGCGAGGGCCAGGACAGATACGCAGTATTTT. It translates as CASSLNGARARTDTQYF.